This record looks at one TCR beta chain sequence and its context. Its antigen is unidentified. The data belong to a study of T cells after yellow fever vaccination. Study-wide context: When fractions had low cell numbers, they were prepared with SMART-Seq v4 Ultra Low Input.

The V end was cut by 5 bases, the J end by 8 bases, with 12 bases between. CDR3 length: 12 residues. CDR1 is SEHNR and CDR2 is FQNEAQ in the germline V gene (reference sequence). Findings and caveats of the study: Clonotypes appearing in both CD4 and CD8 compartments existed, and their share was small. In post-booster samples, most primary-vaccination clones reappeared (under 98% CD4, approximately 91% CD8).

TCR cDNA, made by 5'RACE template switching, carried an added universal primer site and UMIs. TCRdb itself ran the 5' RACE reads through MiXCR, one entry per CDR3 protein. Of more than 300,000 distinct CDR3 sequences listed, about 11% are singletons. This sequence was found in a young man who received the YFV17D yellow fever vaccine. Specimen: CD4+ T cells sorted from PBMCs, collected 45 days after the yellow fever booster vaccination. The chain has TRBV7-9 and TRBJ1-2; D is unclear. The CDR3 spells CASSRRLEGYTF. The CDR3 DNA reads TGTGCCAGCAGCCGACGCCTAGAGGGCTACACCTTC. The whole variable domain, remainder taken from reference TRBV7-9 and TRBJ1-2, is DTGVSQNPRHKITKRGQNVTFRCDPISEHNRLYWYRQTLGQGPEFLTYFQNEAQLEKSRLLSDRFSAERPKGSFSTLEIQRTEQGDSAMYLCASSRRLEGYTFGSGTRLTVV.